The present TCR beta chain was sequenced within a study of OX40 agonist ivuxolimab in advanced cancers. Overall study: The drug used for patients, ivuxolimab, was an agonistic anti-OX40 (CD134) antibody. Patients got intravenous ivuxolimab at 0.01 to 10 mg/kg every 2 weeks.

Concerning this clone: Its specificity is not known.

CDR3 length equals 12 residues. Per the germline V gene, CDR1 is SGHDT and CDR2 is YYEEEE. The germline V and J ends were trimmed by 0 bases and 6 bases, with 5 bases remaining between them. The method was immunoSEQ multiplex PCR; TCRdb's version includes in-frame clones alone and lacks a portion of them. This sample has about 100,000 clones, with roughly 90% found just once. Study outcomes and limitations: At 0.1 to 3.0 mg/kg and by week 6, CD4+ and CD8+ T cells in the blood had expanded clonally. Expanded peripheral T cells had an undetermined antigen specificity.

This specimen was CD4+ or CD8+ T cells sorted from blood, taken in a trial of the OX40 agonist ivuxolimab. This receptor was obtained from an adult with an advanced solid tumor such as melanoma, head and neck, liver or kidney cancer. The rearrangement links TRBV5-6 to TRBJ2-3; D remains ambiguous. DNA of the CDR3: TGTGCCAGCAGCTTGGACGACGATACGCAGTATTTT. Protein: CASSLDDDTQYF.